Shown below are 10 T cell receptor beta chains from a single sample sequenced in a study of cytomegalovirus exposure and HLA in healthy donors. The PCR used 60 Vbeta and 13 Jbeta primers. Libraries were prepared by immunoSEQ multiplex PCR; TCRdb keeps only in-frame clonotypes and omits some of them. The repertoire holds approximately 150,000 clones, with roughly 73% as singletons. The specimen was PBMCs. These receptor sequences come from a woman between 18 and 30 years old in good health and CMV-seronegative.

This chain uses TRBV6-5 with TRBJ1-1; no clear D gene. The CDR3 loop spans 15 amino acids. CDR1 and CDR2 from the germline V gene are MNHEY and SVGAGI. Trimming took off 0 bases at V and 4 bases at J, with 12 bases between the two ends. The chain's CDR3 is CASSYSLAGSTEAFF. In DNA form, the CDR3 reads TGTGCCAGCAGTTACTCGTTGGCGGGGAGCACTGAAGCTTTCTTT.

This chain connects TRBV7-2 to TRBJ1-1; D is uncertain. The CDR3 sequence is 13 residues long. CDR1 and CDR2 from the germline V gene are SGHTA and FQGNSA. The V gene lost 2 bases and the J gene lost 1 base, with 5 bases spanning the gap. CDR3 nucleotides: TGTGCCAGCAGCTTACAGGCGAACACTGAAGCTTTCTTT. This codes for CASSLQANTEAFF.

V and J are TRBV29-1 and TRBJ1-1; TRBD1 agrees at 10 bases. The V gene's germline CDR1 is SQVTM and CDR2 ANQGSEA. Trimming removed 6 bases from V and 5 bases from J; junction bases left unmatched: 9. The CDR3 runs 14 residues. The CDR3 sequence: CSVQGQGMGTEAFF. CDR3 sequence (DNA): TGCAGCGTGCAGGGACAGGGGATGGGGACTGAAGCTTTCTTT.

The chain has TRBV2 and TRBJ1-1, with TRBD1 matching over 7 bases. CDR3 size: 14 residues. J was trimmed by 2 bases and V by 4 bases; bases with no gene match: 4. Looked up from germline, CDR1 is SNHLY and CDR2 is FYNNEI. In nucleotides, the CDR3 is TGTGCCAGCAGTGGACAGGGCCCTAACACTGAAGCTTTCTTT. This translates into CASSGQGPNTEAFF.

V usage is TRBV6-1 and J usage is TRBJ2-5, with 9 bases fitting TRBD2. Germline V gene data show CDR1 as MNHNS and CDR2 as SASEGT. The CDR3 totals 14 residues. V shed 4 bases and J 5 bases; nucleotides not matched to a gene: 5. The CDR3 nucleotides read TGTGCCAGCAGTGCCTGGACTAGCGTGGAGACCCAGTACTTC. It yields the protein CASSAWTSVETQYF.

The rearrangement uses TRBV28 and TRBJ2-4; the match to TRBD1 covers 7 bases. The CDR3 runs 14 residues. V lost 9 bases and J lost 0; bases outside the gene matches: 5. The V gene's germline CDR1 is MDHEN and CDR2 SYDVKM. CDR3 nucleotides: TGTGCCAGTCGACAGGGTTCAGCCAAAAACATTCAGTACTTC. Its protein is CASRQGSAKNIQYF.

CDR3 region: CASSLGTEMNTEAFF. Written as DNA, the CDR3 is TGCGCCAGCAGCTTGGGGACAGAAATGAACACTGAAGCTTTCTTT. V usage is TRBV5-1 and J usage is TRBJ1-1; weak D call: TRBD1 (6 bases). Trimming stripped 0 bases from V and 0 bases from J, with 9 bases between. The CDR3 runs to 15 residues. Per the germline V gene, CDR1 is SGHRS and CDR2 is YFSETQ.

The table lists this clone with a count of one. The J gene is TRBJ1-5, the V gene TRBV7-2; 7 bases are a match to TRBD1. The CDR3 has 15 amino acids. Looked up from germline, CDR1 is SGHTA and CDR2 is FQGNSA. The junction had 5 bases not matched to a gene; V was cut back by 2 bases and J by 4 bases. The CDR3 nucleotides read TGTGCCAGCAGCTTATTGCGGACAGGAAATCAGCCCCAGCATTTT. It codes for CASSLLRTGNQPQHF.

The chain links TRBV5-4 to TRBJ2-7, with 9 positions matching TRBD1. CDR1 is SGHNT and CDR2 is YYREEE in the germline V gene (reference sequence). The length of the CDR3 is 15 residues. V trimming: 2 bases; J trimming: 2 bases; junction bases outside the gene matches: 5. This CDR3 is CASSFPGQGAYEQYV. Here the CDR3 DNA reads TGTGCCAGCAGCTTTCCGGGACAGGGCGCCTACGAGCAGTACGTC.

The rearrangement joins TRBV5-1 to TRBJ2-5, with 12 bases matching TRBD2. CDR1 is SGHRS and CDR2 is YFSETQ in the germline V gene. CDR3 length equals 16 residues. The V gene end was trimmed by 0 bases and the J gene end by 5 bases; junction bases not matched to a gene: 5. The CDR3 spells CASSLGLAGVRETQYF. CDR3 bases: TGCGCCAGCAGCTTGGGACTAGCGGGAGTTCGGGAGACCCAGTACTTC.